These 27 T cell receptor beta chains share one sample of origin, sequenced in a study of neoadjuvant anti-PD-1 for oral cavity cancer. Assay used: immunoSEQ multiplex PCR; TCRdb lists only in-frame clones, some missing. The sample contains roughly 16,000 clones, roughly 40% of which appear only once. Documented time point: after neoadjuvant nivolumab, at surgical resection. Sequenced material: tumor tissue, taken after nivolumab (anti-PD-1) treatment. The receptors derive from a person aged 40 to 85 with oral cavity squamous cell carcinoma.

The gene calls are TRBV6-5 and TRBJ1-6; 7 bases are a match to TRBD1. The CDR3 has 13 amino acids. J was trimmed by 7 bases and V by 5 bases; bases with no gene match: 2. The germline CDR1 and CDR2 sequences are MNHEY and SVGAGI. CDR3 sequence reads: CASSDRENSPLHF. In nucleotides, the CDR3 is TGTGCCAGCAGTGACAGGGAAAATTCACCCCTCCACTTT.

The chain carries TRBV30 and TRBJ1-3; D not resolved. Per the germline V gene, CDR1 is GTSNPN and CDR2 is SVGIG (reference sequence). The CDR3 contains 11 residues. V was trimmed by 3 bases and J by 6 bases, leaving 6 bases between them. The CDR3 is CAWRSQNTIYF. The DNA of the CDR3 is TGTGCCTGGAGGTCTCAAAACACCATATATTTT.

The chain employs TRBV11-2 and TRBJ1-2; tentative D call: TRBD1 (6 bases). Germline assignment: CDR1 SGHAT and CDR2 FQNNGV. With 5 bases removed from V and 0 bases from J, the gap between germline ends came to 10 bases. The length of the CDR3 is 14 residues. CDR3 residues: CASSRQATNYGYTF. CDR3 nucleotide sequence: TGTGCCAGCAGCCGACAGGCCACTAACTATGGCTACACCTTC.

The chain uses TRBV11-1 and TRBJ2-7; a weak D match, TRBD2 (6 bases). The CDR3 runs 16 residues. V was pared by 5 bases and J by 5 bases, with 22 bases between. Germline-derived CDR1 and CDR2 are SGHAT and FQDESV (reference sequence). The CDR3 bases are TGTGCCAGCAGCGCAGTGGGGCGGGGTAAGGACCACGAGCAGTACTTC. This encodes CASSAVGRGKDHEQYF.

The J gene is TRBJ1-6, the V gene TRBV7-6, with 7 bases fitting TRBD1. Germline V CDR1 and CDR2: SGHVS, FNYEAQ. This CDR3 is 15 amino acids long. The V gene end was trimmed by 5 bases and the J gene end by 4 bases; junction bases not matched to a gene: 5. DNA of the CDR3: TGTGCCAGCAGCAGTGACAGGGTTTATAATTCACCCCTCCACTTT. Its protein product is CASSSDRVYNSPLHF. Supplemented by reference TRBV7-6 and TRBJ1-6, the full variable domain reads GAGVSQSPRYKVTKRGQDVALRCDPISGHVSLYWYRQALGQGPEFLTYFNYEAQQDKSGLPNDRFSAERPEGSISTLTIQRTEQRDSAMYRCASSSDRVYNSPLHFGNGTRLTVT.

This clone was seen more than once but under ten times. The rearrangement links TRBV6-1 to TRBJ1-1; D is undetermined. Trimming pared 8 bases from V and 1 base from J, leaving 5 bases between. This CDR3 spans 11 amino acids. The V gene's germline CDR1 is MNHNS and CDR2 SASEGT. DNA of the CDR3: TGTGCCAGCGGTCCGAACACTGAAGCTTTCTTT. It translates to CASGPNTEAFF.

By frequency in the sample, this clone is medium-sized. V gene TRBV7-2 combines with J gene TRBJ1-5; D not certain. The CDR3 length is 14 residues. CDR1 SGHTA and CDR2 FQGNSA come from the germline V gene. V dropped 2 bases and J dropped 2 bases, with 7 bases sitting between them. The CDR3 nucleotides read TGTGCCAGCAGCTTATCGGGAGGCAATCAGCCCCAGCATTTT. This sequence encodes CASSLSGGNQPQHF. Combining the CDR3 with reference TRBV7-2 and TRBJ1-5 gives the whole variable domain GAGVSQSPSNKVTEKGKDVELRCDPISGHTALYWYRQSLGQGLEFLIYFQGNSAPDKSGLPSDRFSAERTGGSVSTLTIQRTQQEDSAVYLCASSLSGGNQPQHFGDGTRLSIL.

This clone was recorded a few times. V gene TRBV28 combines with J gene TRBJ2-7; TRBD1 agrees at 9 bases. The V gene end was trimmed by 6 bases and the J gene end by 1 base; junction bases not matched to a gene: 4. The CDR3 consists of 14 residues. The germline V gene has CDR1 MDHEN and CDR2 SYDVKM. CDR3 protein: CASSTGQGSYEQYF. DNA of the CDR3: TGTGCCAGCAGCACGGGACAGGGATCCTACGAGCAGTACTTC. Full variable domain (remainder filled in from reference TRBV28 and TRBJ2-7): DVKVTQSSRYLVKRTGEKVFLECVQDMDHENMFWYRQDPGLGLRLIYFSYDVKMKEKGDIPEGYSVSREKKERFSLILESASTNQTSMYLCASSTGQGSYEQYFGPGTRLTVT.

The chain employs TRBV7-8 and TRBJ1-4; 9 positions match TRBD1. This CDR3 region has 13 residues. In germline, CDR1 is SGHVS, CDR2 FQNEAQ. V lost 4 bases, J lost 8 bases, and 2 bases stayed unmatched. This chain's CDR3 is CASSWDRVEKLFF. CDR3 DNA sequence: TGTGCCAGCAGCTGGGACAGGGTCGAAAAACTGTTTTTT.

V usage is TRBV15 and J usage is TRBJ2-7, with D tentatively TRBD1 (6 bases). In germline, CDR1 is LNHNV, CDR2 YYDKDF (reference sequence). V was pared by 0 bases and J by 8 bases, with 14 bases between. The CDR3 runs to 14 residues. CDR3 nucleotides: TGTGCCACCAGCAGAGATCTGGAACAGGGCCAGCAGTACTTC. Encoded protein: CATSRDLEQGQQYF.

This clone was counted a few times. This chain uses TRBV5-1 with TRBJ1-1; D remains ambiguous. Germline CDR1 SGHRS, CDR2 YFSETQ. V lost 5 bases, J lost 8 bases, and 19 bases lay in between. This CDR3 contains 14 residues. This CDR3 is CASSLLGVTLEAFF. The CDR3 DNA reads TGCGCCAGCAGTTTACTGGGAGTCACACTGGAAGCTTTCTTT. The entire variable domain, with the rest obtained from reference TRBV5-1 and TRBJ1-1, is as follows: KAGVTQTPRYLIKTRGQQVTLSCSPISGHRSVSWYQQTPGQGLQFLFEYFSETQRNKGNFPGRFSGRQFSNSRSEMNVSTLELGDSALYLCASSLLGVTLEAFFGQGTRLTVV.

This clone was detected a few times. The chain couples TRBV2 to TRBJ1-1; no reliable D call. CDR1 SNHLY and CDR2 FYNNEI come from the germline V gene. The CDR3 totals 15 residues. The V end lost 5 bases, the J end lost 0 bases, and 13 bases lay between the germline ends. As DNA, the CDR3 is TGTGCCAGCAGTCGGGATCCCTCTATGAACACTGAAGCTTTCTTT. Translating it yields CASSRDPSMNTEAFF.

CDR3 amino acids: CASSLGQGAYGYTF. The CDR3 DNA reads TGCGCCAGCAGCTTGGGTCAGGGGGCCTATGGCTACACCTTC. The V call is TRBV5-1, the J call TRBJ1-2; 8 positions match TRBD1. V shed 0 bases, J shed 4 bases, and the junction held 2 bases outside the gene matches. Germline values: CDR1 SGHRS, CDR2 YFSETQ. The CDR3 length is 14 residues.

This clone was seen a few times. This chain links TRBV7-3 with TRBJ2-1, with 8 nucleotides matching TRBD2. J lost 7 bases, V lost 5 bases, and 10 bases had no gene match. The CDR3 spans 15 residues. Per the germline V gene, CDR1 is SGHTA and CDR2 is FQGTGA. The CDR3, as DNA: TGTGCCAGCAGCCCGTCTGGCGGGGGGCAGAATGAGCAGTTCTTC. Its protein product is CASSPSGGGQNEQFF.

The chain carries TRBV18 and TRBJ2-3, with 7 bases aligning to TRBD1. J was trimmed by 3 bases and V by 4 bases; bases with no gene match: 7. In germline, CDR1 is KGHSH, CDR2 LQKENI. The CDR3 totals 15 residues. The CDR3 is CASSLNRGRTDTQYF. DNA for the CDR3: TGTGCCAGCTCACTTAACAGGGGCAGGACAGATACGCAGTATTTT.

This chain joins TRBV11-2 and TRBJ1-1; unclear D gene. The germline V gene encodes CDR1 SGHAT and CDR2 FQNNGV. V was pared by 3 bases and J by 1 base, with 6 bases between. This CDR3 region has 13 residues. The CDR3 sequence: CASSFGRNTEAFF. Written as DNA, the CDR3 is TGTGCCAGCAGCTTTGGGAGGAACACTGAAGCTTTCTTT.

The chain is built from TRBV5-6 and TRBJ1-5; D perhaps matches TRBD1 (5 bases). Germline V gives CDR1 SGHDT, CDR2 YYEEEE. The CDR3 length is 15 residues. Trimming removed 1 base from V and 3 bases from J, with 11 bases in between. The CDR3 DNA sequence: TGTGCCAGCAGCTTGAATCAGGGAGTCAATCAGCCCCAGCATTTT. Residues: CASSLNQGVNQPQHF.

This clone has a handful of counts. This chain joins TRBV7-9 and TRBJ1-4; TRBD1 aligns across 7 bases. This CDR3 has 15 residues. In germline, CDR1 is SEHNR, CDR2 FQNEAQ (reference sequence). After removal of 5 bases from V and 7 bases from J, the junction contained 10 bases not matched to a gene. CDR3 nucleotides: TGTGCCAGCAGCCCGGAGACAGGGATCGCTGAAAAACTGTTTTTT. Translated: CASSPETGIAEKLFF.

This chain uses TRBV5-5 with TRBJ1-3; TRBD1 might be the D (5 bases). Germline loops: CDR1 SGHKS, CDR2 YYEKEE (reference sequence). V was clipped by 1 base and J by 0 bases, with 8 bases between them. There are 15 residues in the CDR3. The CDR3 DNA reads TGTGCCAGCAGCTTGAGGGGCCACTCTGGAAACACCATATATTTT. Translation: CASSLRGHSGNTIYF.

This clone was detected only a few times. The chain employs TRBV11-2 and TRBJ2-3; possible D gene TRBD1, 7 bases. Trimming shortened V by 2 bases and J by 1 base, and 16 bases separated the two germline ends. The CDR3 is made up of 17 amino acids. Germline CDR1 and CDR2: SGHAT and FQNNGV. The CDR3 DNA is TGTGCCAGCAGCTTAAGCGACCGGGGGACAGGCACAGATACGCAGTATTTT. Protein sequence: CASSLSDRGTGTDTQYF.

This rearrangement joins TRBV11-2 to TRBJ2-2; D is undetermined. V lost 0 bases and J 2 bases, leaving 7 bases between the germline ends. There are 15 residues in the CDR3. Germline V gives CDR1 SGHAT, CDR2 FQNNGV. The CDR3 DNA sequence: TGTGCCAGCAGCTTAGAGTGGGGTAACACCGGGGAGCTGTTTTTT. This encodes CASSLEWGNTGELFF.

There are a few counts of this clone. The rearrangement uses TRBV6-5 and TRBJ1-1; D is ambiguous. The CDR3 spans 12 residues. Germline V lookup: CDR1 MNHEY, CDR2 SVGAGI. The germline V and J ends were trimmed by 5 bases and 2 bases, with 6 bases remaining between them. This chain's CDR3 is CASSGVNTEAFF. The CDR3 nucleotides read TGTGCCAGCAGTGGGGTAAACACTGAAGCTTTCTTT.

V usage is TRBV5-6 and J usage is TRBJ2-7; D may match TRBD1 or TRBD2 (6 bases each). The V end lost 2 bases, the J end lost 1 base, and 25 bases lay between the germline ends. Germline V gene lookup returns CDR1 SGHDT and CDR2 YYEEEE. The CDR3 contains 19 residues. The CDR3 sequence is CASSFVGGLGDIGSYEQYF. DNA for the CDR3: TGTGCCAGCAGCTTTGTGGGGGGTCTCGGGGACATTGGTTCCTACGAGCAGTACTTC.

The chain couples TRBV6-1 to TRBJ2-5, with a weak D call TRBD1 (6 bases). This CDR3 contains 14 residues. From germline, CDR1 is MNHNS and CDR2 SASEGT. Trimming removed 8 bases at V and 2 bases at J, with 15 bases between. The CDR3 here is CASQTGVWQETQYF. In nucleotides, the CDR3 is TGTGCCAGCCAGACAGGAGTTTGGCAAGAGACCCAGTACTTC.

In this sample, this clone turned up a few times. The chain couples TRBV15 to TRBJ2-7; 7 bases line up with TRBD2. Germline loops: CDR1 LNHNV, CDR2 YYDKDF (reference sequence). The CDR3 length is 18 residues. V lost 1 base to trimming and J lost 6 bases; unmatched junction nucleotides: 18. CDR3 region: CATSRGQTSRTGFAEQYF. The CDR3 DNA follows: TGTGCCACCAGCAGAGGTCAGACTAGCCGGACCGGGTTTGCCGAGCAGTACTTC.

This clone has a handful of counts. The gene calls are TRBV6-1 and TRBJ2-7; D might be TRBD1 or TRBD2, each matching 6 bases. V was cut by 6 bases and J by 7 bases, with 16 bases left in between. Per the germline V gene, CDR1 is MNHNS and CDR2 is SASEGT. This CDR3 contains 13 residues. Written as DNA, the CDR3 is TGTGCCAGCAGCCCGCTGGGGGGCTCTGAGCAGTACTTC. It yields the protein CASSPLGGSEQYF.

This clone appeared a few times. The chain links TRBV28 to TRBJ2-3; D call uncertain. V lost 4 bases and J 0 bases, leaving 5 bases between the germline ends. Per the germline V gene, CDR1 is MDHEN and CDR2 is SYDVKM. The CDR3 is 13 amino acids. CDR3 DNA: TGTGCCAGCAGTTCCATTAGCACAGATACGCAGTATTTT. Encoded protein: CASSSISTDTQYF.